This T cell receptor (beta chain) was captured by sequencing in a study of tumor-infiltrating lymphocytes in primary liver carcinoma. They got blood RNA out of unsorted whole blood and also pulled out germline DNA. Germline CDR1 reads MNHEY; CDR2 reads SVGEGT. Trimming removed 2 bases from V and 5 bases from J; junction bases left unmatched: 7. This CDR3 is 15 amino acids long. Starting material of around 490 ng total RNA yielded TCR beta cDNA via a constant-region primer. Amplification in three nested multiplex PCR rounds with slightly modified ARM-PCR gave rise to TCR beta libraries. TRBV1-TRBV30 forward primers paired with a C-beta reverse primer were used in the first two PCR rounds, which ran approximately 11 cycles each. TCRdb re-derived calls from the multiplex PCR reads in MiXCR, one entry per CDR3 protein. The sample has 300,000 to 350,000 distinct CDR3 sequences, roughly 61% seen once. This clonotype was counted at least ten times.

The V gene is TRBV6-2 or TRBV6-3, the J gene TRBJ2-7; TRBD2 agrees at 9 bases. The receptor's source is a man between 35 and 55 years old with primary liver carcinoma and hepatitis B virus infection. Sequencing was performed on peripheral blood. The CDR3 reads CASSYEAGGVHEQYF. DNA of the CDR3: TGTGCCAGCAGTTACGAGGCGGGAGGGGTCCACGAGCAGTACTTC.